A selection of T cell receptor beta chains follows, all from one sample in a study of cytomegalovirus exposure and HLA in healthy donors. The data were produced by immunoSEQ multiplex PCR, yet TCRdb's version contains in-frame clones alone and is incomplete. The sample shows more than 200,000 clones, over 60% of them seen only once. Sequenced sample: PBMCs. The receptors were gathered from a man between 18 and 35 years old in good health and CMV-seronegative. The CDR3 runs from the conserved cysteine through the conserved F or W. Each record gives: clone size, J gene, D gene, V gene, CDR3 protein, CDR3 DNA. A D gene is named only where the DNA matches it firmly. For some rows the clone size is stated as once, few or many, or as a class when expanded; others skip it.

clone size: -
J gene: TRBJ2-4
D gene: TRBD1
V gene: TRBV7-9
CDR3 protein: CSSSSRQGFEGKNIQYF
CDR3 DNA: TGTTCCAGCAGCTCTCGACAGGGGTTCGAGGGGAAAAACATTCAGTACTTC

clone size: -
J gene: TRBJ1-5
D gene: -
V gene: TRBV7-8
CDR3 protein: CASSPKDRDQPQHF
CDR3 DNA: TGTGCCAGCAGCCCAAAGGACAGAGATCAGCCCCAGCATTTT

clone size: -
J gene: TRBJ2-1
D gene: -
V gene: TRBV4-3
CDR3 protein: CASSQDPGGFAYNEQFF
CDR3 DNA: TGCGCCAGCAGCCAAGATCCTGGGGGGTTCGCCTACAATGAGCAGTTCTTC

clone size: -
J gene: TRBJ2-7
D gene: TRBD1
V gene: TRBV7-9
CDR3 protein: CASSLTGQLTYEQYF
CDR3 DNA: TGTGCCAGCAGCTTGACGGGACAGCTCACCTACGAGCAGTACTTC

clone size: once
J gene: TRBJ1-6
D gene: -
V gene: TRBV7-6
CDR3 protein: CASSRTAVNSPLHF
CDR3 DNA: TGTGCCAGCAGCCGCACCGCGGTTAATTCACCCCTCCACTTT

clone size: -
J gene: TRBJ2-2
D gene: TRBD2
V gene: TRBV4-1
CDR3 protein: CASSPEGGGAGGGELFF
CDR3 DNA: TGCGCCAGCAGTCCGGAGGGCGGGGGGGCCGGTGGCGGGGAGCTGTTTTTT

clone size: -
J gene: TRBJ2-7
D gene: -
V gene: TRBV18
CDR3 protein: CASSPGTPSSYEQYF
CDR3 DNA: TGTGCCAGCTCACCAGGGACTCCCAGCTCCTACGAGCAGTACTTC

clone size: -
J gene: TRBJ2-3
D gene: TRBD1
V gene: TRBV27
CDR3 protein: CAIRDRGTLTQYF
CDR3 DNA: TGTGCCATCAGGGACAGGGGGACCCTTACGCAGTATTTT

clone size: -
J gene: TRBJ1-3
D gene: -
V gene: TRBV4-3
CDR3 protein: CASSQEREGSGNTIYF
CDR3 DNA: TGCGCCAGCAGCCAAGAGCGCGAGGGTTCTGGAAACACCATATATTTT

clone size: -
J gene: TRBJ2-5
D gene: TRBD2
V gene: TRBV9
CDR3 protein: CASSLAGGPGETQYF
CDR3 DNA: TGTGCCAGCAGCCTAGCGGGGGGGCCGGGGGAGACCCAGTACTTC

clone size: -
J gene: TRBJ1-1
D gene: -
V gene: TRBV7-6
CDR3 protein: CASSSGSEAFF
CDR3 DNA: TGTGCCAGCAGCTCAGGGTCTGAAGCTTTCTTT

clone size: once
J gene: TRBJ1-2
D gene: -
V gene: TRBV7-9
CDR3 protein: CASSLAGGYGYTF
CDR3 DNA: TGTGCCAGCAGCTTAGCAGGGGGCTATGGCTACACCTTC

clone size: -
J gene: TRBJ2-2
D gene: TRBD2
V gene: TRBV4-2
CDR3 protein: CASSQERGLAGTGELFF
CDR3 DNA: TGTGCCAGCAGCCAAGAGAGGGGACTAGCGGGAACCGGGGAGCTGTTTTTT

clone size: -
J gene: TRBJ1-5
D gene: -
V gene: TRBV19
CDR3 protein: CASSMEGYQPQHF
CDR3 DNA: TGTGCCAGTAGTATGGAGGGGTATCAGCCCCAGCATTTT

clone size: -
J gene: TRBJ2-5
D gene: TRBD2
V gene: TRBV5-4
CDR3 protein: CASSPTSGGLETQYF
CDR3 DNA: TGTGCCAGCAGCCCGACTAGCGGGGGGTTAGAGACCCAGTACTTC

clone size: -
J gene: TRBJ1-2
D gene: -
V gene: TRBV29-1
CDR3 protein: CSFQTNYGYTF
CDR3 DNA: TGCAGCTTTCAGACTAACTATGGCTACACCTTC

clone size: -
J gene: TRBJ2-1
D gene: TRBD1
V gene: TRBV28
CDR3 protein: CASSAPGTASYNEQFF
CDR3 DNA: TGTGCCAGCAGTGCCCCCGGGACAGCCTCCTACAATGAGCAGTTCTTC

clone size: once
J gene: TRBJ2-7
D gene: -
V gene: TRBV29-1
CDR3 protein: CSVGTFTYEQYF
CDR3 DNA: TGCAGCGTAGGGACTTTTACCTACGAGCAGTACTTC

clone size: -
J gene: TRBJ2-6
D gene: -
V gene: TRBV14
CDR3 protein: CASSSGLVLTF
CDR3 DNA: TGTGCCAGCAGCAGCGGACTTGTCCTGACTTTC

clone size: -
J gene: TRBJ2-5
D gene: TRBD2
V gene: TRBV7-9
CDR3 protein: CASSLGIWLAGVGETQYF
CDR3 DNA: TGTGCCAGCAGCTTAGGTATCTGGCTAGCGGGAGTAGGAGAGACCCAGTACTTC

clone size: -
J gene: TRBJ1-2
D gene: -
V gene: TRBV4-3
CDR3 protein: CASSQFGDPNNYGYTF
CDR3 DNA: TGCGCCAGCAGCCAATTTGGAGATCCCAATAACTATGGCTACACCTTC

clone size: -
J gene: TRBJ1-5
D gene: TRBD1
V gene: TRBV14
CDR3 protein: CASSPTGEDQPQHF
CDR3 DNA: TGTGCCAGCAGCCCTACAGGGGAGGATCAGCCCCAGCATTTT

clone size: -
J gene: TRBJ1-2
D gene: -
V gene: TRBV6-5
CDR3 protein: CASSTSGGSMGYTF
CDR3 DNA: TGTGCCAGCAGTACCTCGGGGGGTTCTATGGGCTACACCTTC

clone size: -
J gene: TRBJ2-1
D gene: TRBD1
V gene: TRBV5-1
CDR3 protein: CASSFEGPDRGSAEQFF
CDR3 DNA: TGCGCCAGCAGCTTTGAGGGTCCAGACAGGGGTTCCGCTGAGCAGTTCTTC

clone size: few
J gene: TRBJ1-5
D gene: -
V gene: TRBV25-1
CDR3 protein: CASSESGNQPQHF
CDR3 DNA: TGTGCCAGCAGTGAAAGCGGCAATCAGCCCCAGCATTTT

clone size: once
J gene: TRBJ2-3
D gene: TRBD2
V gene: TRBV18
CDR3 protein: CASSPERGNTDTQYF
CDR3 DNA: TGTGCCAGCTCACCAGAGCGGGGTAACACAGATACGCAGTATTTT

clone size: -
J gene: TRBJ2-1
D gene: TRBD2
V gene: TRBV9
CDR3 protein: CASSPPSGGYNEQFF
CDR3 DNA: TGTGCCAGCAGCCCCCCAAGCGGGGGATACAATGAGCAGTTCTTC

clone size: -
J gene: TRBJ1-5
D gene: TRBD1
V gene: TRBV5-5
CDR3 protein: CASSSDRAYSNQPQHF
CDR3 DNA: TGTGCCAGCAGCTCGGACAGGGCGTATAGCAATCAGCCCCAGCATTTT

clone size: few
J gene: TRBJ1-4
D gene: -
V gene: TRBV11-2
CDR3 protein: CASSLEVTGGEKLFF
CDR3 DNA: TGTGCCAGCAGCTTAGAAGTGACAGGTGGAGAAAAACTGTTTTTT

clone size: few
J gene: TRBJ2-1
D gene: -
V gene: TRBV9
CDR3 protein: CASSAEGDYNEQFF
CDR3 DNA: TGTGCCAGCAGCGCCGAAGGAGACTACAATGAGCAGTTCTTC

clone size: -
J gene: TRBJ2-7
D gene: TRBD1
V gene: TRBV7-6
CDR3 protein: CASSHDRGSSYEQYF
CDR3 DNA: TGTGCCAGCAGCCATGACAGGGGGAGCTCCTACGAGCAGTACTTC

clone size: -
J gene: TRBJ2-5
D gene: TRBD1
V gene: TRBV5-1
CDR3 protein: CASSTRTGQETQYF
CDR3 DNA: TGCGCCAGCAGCACCCGGACAGGGCAAGAGACCCAGTACTTC

clone size: -
J gene: TRBJ2-2
D gene: -
V gene: TRBV14
CDR3 protein: CASSPTVTGELFF
CDR3 DNA: TGTGCCAGCAGCCCAACAGTAACCGGGGAGCTGTTTTTT

clone size: -
J gene: TRBJ1-2
D gene: -
V gene: TRBV5-1
CDR3 protein: CASSSQGTYGYTF
CDR3 DNA: TGCGCCAGCAGCTCTCAGGGGACCTATGGCTACACCTTC

clone size: few
J gene: TRBJ2-3
D gene: TRBD1
V gene: TRBV6-1
CDR3 protein: CASSEQGARDTQYF
CDR3 DNA: TGTGCCAGCAGTGAACAGGGGGCAAGGGATACGCAGTATTTT

clone size: -
J gene: TRBJ2-3
D gene: TRBD2
V gene: TRBV30
CDR3 protein: CAWSTGLAGAVDTQYF
CDR3 DNA: TGTGCCTGGAGTACGGGACTAGCGGGAGCGGTAGATACGCAGTATTTT

clone size: -
J gene: TRBJ2-3
D gene: -
V gene: TRBV2
CDR3 protein: CASSDVWAGTDTQYF
CDR3 DNA: TGTGCCAGCAGTGATGTCTGGGCCGGCACAGATACGCAGTATTTT

clone size: -
J gene: TRBJ1-5
D gene: -
V gene: TRBV18
CDR3 protein: CASSPNWVGGEDQPQHF
CDR3 DNA: TGTGCCAGCTCACCAAATTGGGTGGGCGGGGAGGATCAGCCCCAGCATTTT

clone size: -
J gene: TRBJ2-1
D gene: -
V gene: TRBV6-1
CDR3 protein: CASSAPSGAGPYNEQFF
CDR3 DNA: TGTGCCAGCAGTGCCCCCTCAGGGGCCGGTCCCTACAATGAGCAGTTCTTC

clone size: -
J gene: TRBJ2-1
D gene: -
V gene: TRBV27
CDR3 protein: CASFRGFF
CDR3 DNA: TGTGCCAGCTTCAGGGGGTTCTTC

clone size: -
J gene: TRBJ2-1
D gene: TRBD2
V gene: TRBV30
CDR3 protein: CAWAGTRPGPAFF
CDR3 DNA: TGTGCCTGGGCCGGGACTAGGCCCGGACCGGCGTTCTTC

clone size: -
J gene: TRBJ2-1
D gene: -
V gene: TRBV5-4
CDR3 protein: CASSLGPGETYNEQFF
CDR3 DNA: TGTGCCAGCAGCTTGGGGCCTGGGGAGACCTACAATGAGCAGTTCTTC

clone size: once
J gene: TRBJ1-1
D gene: -
V gene: TRBV30
CDR3 protein: CAWSVRWSKNTEAFF
CDR3 DNA: TGTGCCTGGAGTGTACGGTGGTCAAAGAACACTGAAGCTTTCTTT

clone size: -
J gene: TRBJ1-2
D gene: -
V gene: TRBV6-5
CDR3 protein: CASSYSRQGLNYGYTF
CDR3 DNA: TGTGCCAGCAGTTACTCGAGGCAGGGGCTCAACTATGGCTACACCTTC

clone size: -
J gene: TRBJ1-3
D gene: -
V gene: TRBV4-1
CDR3 protein: CASSQAVPLASGNTIYF
CDR3 DNA: TGCGCCAGCAGCCAAGCGGTCCCGCTAGCCTCTGGAAACACCATATATTTT

clone size: once
J gene: TRBJ2-7
D gene: -
V gene: TRBV14
CDR3 protein: CASSQGQGKSYEQYF
CDR3 DNA: TGTGCCAGCAGCCAAGGCCAGGGAAAATCCTACGAGCAGTACTTC

clone size: -
J gene: TRBJ2-3
D gene: TRBD2
V gene: TRBV9
CDR3 protein: CASSARQGLHTDTQYF
CDR3 DNA: TGTGCCAGCAGCGCCCGCCAGGGACTACACACAGATACGCAGTATTTT

clone size: -
J gene: TRBJ2-1
D gene: TRBD2
V gene: TRBV5-4
CDR3 protein: CASSPGTSGRMGEQFF
CDR3 DNA: TGTGCCAGCAGCCCCGGGACTAGCGGGAGGATGGGGGAGCAGTTCTTC

clone size: -
J gene: TRBJ2-1
D gene: TRBD2
V gene: TRBV13
CDR3 protein: CASSSGLAGGHNEQFF
CDR3 DNA: TGTGCCAGCAGCTCGGGACTAGCGGGGGGTCACAATGAGCAGTTCTTC

clone size: -
J gene: TRBJ1-1
D gene: -
V gene: TRBV30
CDR3 protein: CAFGNTEAFF
CDR3 DNA: TGTGCTTTCGGGAACACTGAAGCTTTCTTT

clone size: -
J gene: TRBJ2-7
D gene: -
V gene: TRBV6-6
CDR3 protein: CASRGVWGVPYEQYF
CDR3 DNA: TGTGCCAGCAGAGGCGTATGGGGGGTCCCCTACGAGCAGTACTTC

clone size: -
J gene: TRBJ2-1
D gene: -
V gene: TRBV28
CDR3 protein: CASAKTVNEQFF
CDR3 DNA: TGTGCCAGCGCCAAGACAGTTAATGAGCAGTTCTTC

clone size: -
J gene: TRBJ2-1
D gene: -
V gene: TRBV19
CDR3 protein: CASTREGRANEQFF
CDR3 DNA: TGTGCCAGCACCAGGGAAGGAAGAGCGAATGAGCAGTTCTTC

clone size: -
J gene: TRBJ2-5
D gene: TRBD2
V gene: TRBV18
CDR3 protein: CASSPWTSGSKKETQYF
CDR3 DNA: TGTGCCAGCTCACCCTGGACTAGCGGGAGTAAGAAAGAGACCCAGTACTTC

clone size: -
J gene: TRBJ2-3
D gene: TRBD2
V gene: TRBV11-2
CDR3 protein: CASSFLGGGGLGTQYF
CDR3 DNA: TGTGCCAGCAGCTTCCTCGGGGGGGGAGGCCTTGGGACGCAGTATTTT

clone size: -
J gene: TRBJ1-2
D gene: -
V gene: TRBV6-5
CDR3 protein: CASSYSVKGDTGYTF
CDR3 DNA: TGTGCCAGCAGTTACTCGGTTAAGGGGGACACGGGCTACACCTTC

clone size: -
J gene: TRBJ1-1
D gene: -
V gene: TRBV6-5
CDR3 protein: CASSYSPGVAGTEAFF
CDR3 DNA: TGTGCCAGCAGTTACTCGCCAGGGGTTGCGGGCACTGAAGCTTTCTTT

clone size: -
J gene: TRBJ2-1
D gene: TRBD2
V gene: TRBV11-3
CDR3 protein: CASSFLAGGYNEQFF
CDR3 DNA: TGTGCCAGCAGCTTCCTAGCGGGGGGCTACAATGAGCAGTTCTTC

clone size: -
J gene: TRBJ2-7
D gene: TRBD1
V gene: TRBV30
CDR3 protein: CAWVGTGNYEQYF
CDR3 DNA: TGTGCCTGGGTCGGGACAGGGAACTACGAGCAGTACTTC

clone size: -
J gene: TRBJ1-5
D gene: TRBD1
V gene: TRBV30
CDR3 protein: CAWSFEGARQPQHF
CDR3 DNA: TGTGCCTGGAGTTTTGAGGGGGCGCGTCAGCCCCAGCATTTT